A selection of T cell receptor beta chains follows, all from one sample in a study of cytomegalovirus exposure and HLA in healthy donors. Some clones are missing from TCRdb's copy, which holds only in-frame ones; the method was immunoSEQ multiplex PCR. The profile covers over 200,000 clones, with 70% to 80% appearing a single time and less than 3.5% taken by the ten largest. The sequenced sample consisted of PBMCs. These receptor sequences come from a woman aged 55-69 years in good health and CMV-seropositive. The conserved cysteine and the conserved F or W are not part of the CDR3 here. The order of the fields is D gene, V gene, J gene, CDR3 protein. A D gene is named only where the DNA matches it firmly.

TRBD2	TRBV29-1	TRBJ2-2	SVHQRLAGGPGTGELF
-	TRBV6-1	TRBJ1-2	ASTPRGTYGYT
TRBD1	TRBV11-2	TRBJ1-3	ASSLTGTGDGNTIY
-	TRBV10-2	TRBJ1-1	ASEGGASEAF
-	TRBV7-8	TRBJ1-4	ASSLSRLATNEKLF
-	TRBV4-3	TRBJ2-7	ASSQDVQYYEQY
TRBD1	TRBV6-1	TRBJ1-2	ASSGTGIYGYT
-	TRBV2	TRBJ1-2	ASRGYRVLRYGYT
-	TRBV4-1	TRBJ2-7	ASSSRDWSRNEQY
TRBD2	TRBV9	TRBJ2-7	ASSVSSSGLYEQY
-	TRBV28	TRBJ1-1	ASIFRGGDTEAF
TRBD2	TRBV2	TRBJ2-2	ASISPAGTGELF
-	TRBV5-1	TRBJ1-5	ASSFSGFDQPQH
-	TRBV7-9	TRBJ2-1	SSSQTGIEQF
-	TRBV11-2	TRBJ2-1	ASSLDSGPYNEQF
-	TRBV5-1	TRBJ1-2	ASSPWGGDPSSGYT
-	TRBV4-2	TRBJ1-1	ASSQSGPVGADTEAF
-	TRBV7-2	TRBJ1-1	ASSRGNTEAF
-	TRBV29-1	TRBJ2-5	SVEVFQETQY
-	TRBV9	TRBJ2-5	ASSVGSRGETQY
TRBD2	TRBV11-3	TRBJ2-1	ASSSLADNEQF
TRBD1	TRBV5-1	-	ASSLEGAPEQY
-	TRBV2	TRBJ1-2	ASSPSDRTT